The source of this T cell receptor (beta chain) is a study of blood T cell repertoires in COVID-19. About the research overall: The United States, Italy and Spain supplied acute and convalescent COVID-19 samples. Sources were T cells, B-cell-depleted T cells, or PBMCs; the material itself was cDNA or gDNA.

In the original processing: Quantification of nucleated cells was approximated via reference gene primer amplification. The method was immunoSEQ multiplex PCR; TCRdb's version includes in-frame clones alone and lacks a portion of them. V and J calls and clone size follow that table, whereas D and trimming were derived from the DNA. Found here are about 180,000 clones, about 80% of them singletons; the top ten hold roughly 6.8%. What was sequenced was peripheral blood. The TCR was taken from a man between 65 and 85 years old with active or convalescent COVID-19.

The DNA of the CDR3 is TGTGCCAGCAGCGGAAGCGGGAGATGGTACGAGCAGTACTTC. Translation gives CASSGSGRWYEQYF. The V gene is TRBV9, the J gene TRBJ2-7, with 8 bases fitting TRBD2. The length of the CDR3 is 14 residues. Germline CDR1 reads SGDLS; CDR2 reads YYNGEE. The junction had 6 bases not matched to a gene; V was cut back by 3 bases and J by 4 bases.